What follows is one T cell receptor beta chain and its context. Its antigen remains unidentified. V gave up 5 bases and J gave up 6 bases; unmatched junction bases: 7. The CDR3 has 13 residues. Per germline, CDR1 SQVTM and CDR2 ANQGSEA. The data were produced by immunoSEQ multiplex PCR, yet TCRdb's version contains in-frame clones alone and is incomplete. The sample comprises some 9,000 clones, about 84% of which are singletons, and roughly 25% rests with the top ten. The sample comes from a study of T cells after posttransplantation cyclophosphamide. Treatment was busulfan-fludarabine conditioning, a marrow graft, and cyclophosphamide on days +3 and +4. Overall study results and limits: Donor CD8+ memory clones often dominated recipient blood repertoires at later times. Recipient CMV seropositivity and CMV reactivation strongly tracked TRB clonality. TRB overlap between skin or GI tissue T cells and blood was limited.

Here the sequenced sample was PBMCs, taken after allogeneic stem cell transplant with posttransplant cyclophosphamide. This chain links TRBV29-1 with TRBJ2-5; 9 nucleotides line up with TRBD1. This clonotype was obtained from a female patient between 40 and 55 years old who received an allogeneic stem cell transplant from an unrelated donor, was CMV-positive, and had no GVHD. T cells may partly derive from the graft donor. CDR3 residues: CSVLGQGGKTQYF. The CDR3 DNA follows: TGCAGCGTTTTGGGACAGGGAGGGAAGACCCAGTACTTC.